Each of the 31 T cell receptor beta chains below was sequenced from the same sample in a study of post-analysis software for immune sequencing data. No cognate antigen is known for these TCRs. Study conclusions and caveats: When patients were compared with controls, a handful of TRBV segments were more frequent, TRBV5-6, TRBV5-1 and TRBV20-1 among them.

TCR beta cDNA libraries had unique molecular identifiers. MiXCR was run by TCRdb on the PCR reads, yielding one entry per CDR3 protein. The sample lists over 250,000 distinct CDR3 sequences, 36% occurring once. The sample consisted of blood. Source of these receptors: a girl aged 5-17 years with multiple sclerosis.

This clonotype showed up many times. CDR3: CASSYSWTGGDEQFF. CDR3 bases: TGTGCCAGCAGTTACTCTTGGACCGGGGGTGATGAGCAGTTCTTC. J is TRBJ2-1 and V is TRBV6-2 or TRBV6-3; possibly TRBD2 for D (6 bases). V was cut by 0 bases and J by 8 bases, with 14 bases left in between. The CDR3 consists of 15 residues. Germline lookup yields CDR1 MNHEY and CDR2 SVGEGT.

The gene calls are TRBV20-1 and TRBJ1-1; weak D call: TRBD1 (5 bases). This CDR3 has 17 residues. CDR1 is DFQATT and CDR2 is SNEGSKA in the germline V gene (reference sequence). Trimming shortened V by 0 bases and J by 6 bases, and 23 bases separated the two germline ends. The CDR3 region has the DNA TGCAGTGCTAGAGATCTCGGGCAGGGTAAAGGGTTAGCTGAAGCTTTCTTT. Its protein product is CSARDLGQGKGLAEAFF.

The V and J genes are TRBV5-1 and TRBJ1-1; 7 bases map to TRBD1. CDR3 length equals 14 residues. Germline V gives CDR1 SGHRS, CDR2 YFSETQ. The trim removed 2 bases at V and 5 bases at J, leaving 6 bases unmatched. CDR3 nucleotides: TGCGCCAGCAGCTTTAGACAGGGAGGAACTGAAGCTTTCTTT. Protein: CASSFRQGGTEAFF.

The rearrangement links TRBV7-3 to TRBJ2-3; TRBD2 matches 8 bases. V shed 4 bases and J 4 bases; nucleotides not matched to a gene: 4. Germline V gene data show CDR1 as SGHTA and CDR2 as FQGTGA. This CDR3 has 14 residues. CDR3 residues: CASSSGLAADTQYF. DNA of the CDR3: TGTGCCAGCAGCTCCGGACTAGCCGCAGATACGCAGTATTTT.

This clonotype was recorded at least ten times. The rearrangement links TRBV5-1 to TRBJ2-5; 7 bases fit TRBD2. The CDR3 has 16 residues. The J segment lost 1 base and the V segment lost 4 bases, leaving 10 bases of the junction unmatched. The germline V gene has CDR1 SGHRS and CDR2 YFSETQ. The CDR3: CASSPGDYGGQETQYF. CDR3 nucleotides: TGCGCCAGCAGCCCTGGGGACTATGGAGGCCAAGAGACCCAGTACTTC.

This clonotype was seen a single time. The V gene is TRBV28, the J gene TRBJ1-6; TRBD1 agrees at 10 bases. The germline CDR1 and CDR2 sequences are MDHEN and SYDVKM. CDR3 size: 15 residues. J gave up 7 bases and V 5 bases, and 5 bases lay outside the gene matches. CDR3 nucleotides: TGTGCCAGCAGTCCGGGACAGGGGCAAAATTCACCCCTCCACTTT. This encodes CASSPGQGQNSPLHF.

This clonotype was found many times. This chain joins TRBV7-2 and TRBJ2-3, with 11 bases identical to TRBD2. After removal of 5 bases from V and 0 bases from J, the junction contained 1 base not matched to a gene. The CDR3 totals 15 residues. CDR1 and CDR2 from the germline V gene are SGHTA and FQGNSA. CDR3 in amino acids: CASSRTSGSTDTQYF. In DNA, the CDR3 is TGTGCCAGCAGCCGGACTAGCGGGAGCACAGATACGCAGTATTTT.

This clonotype was detected many times. This chain uses TRBV12-3 or TRBV12-4 with TRBJ2-3; 14 bases map to TRBD2. The CDR3 covers 16 residues. V was clipped by 6 bases and J by 6 bases; unmatched bases: 8. The CDR3 sequence is CASRPGTSGRSDTQYF. The DNA of the CDR3 is TGTGCCAGCAGACCCGGGACTAGCGGGAGATCTGATACGCAGTATTTT.

This clonotype was observed a few times. This chain uses TRBV18 with TRBJ2-5, with a possible D match to TRBD1 (6 bases). The ends were cut back, 1 base at V and 11 bases at J, with 23 bases in the middle. The germline V gene encodes CDR1 KGHSH and CDR2 LQKENI. The CDR3 has 16 residues. CDR3 DNA: TGTGCCAGCTCACCACGGAAGCAGGGGCTCTACAATGAGCAGTACTTC. Its protein product is CASSPRKQGLYNEQYF.

The genes are TRBV12-3 or TRBV12-4 and TRBJ1-2, with no clear D. V was cut by 6 bases and J by 6 bases, with 23 bases left in between. The CDR3 totals 16 residues. This CDR3 reads CASSLGATKWLDGYTF. CDR3 nucleotide sequence: TGTGCCAGCAGCCTGGGAGCAACTAAATGGTTGGATGGCTACACCTTC.

This clonotype has just a few counts. This rearrangement joins TRBV7-2 to TRBJ1-3; D unresolved. Trimming left V 2 bases short and J 0 bases short, with 8 bases between. CDR3 size: 15 residues. The germline gives CDR1 SGHTA, CDR2 FQGNSA. CDR3 in DNA: TGTGCCAGCAGCTTATTCGACTACTCTGGAAACACCATATATTTT. Its translation is CASSLFDYSGNTIYF. Variable domain in full (rest from reference TRBV7-2 and TRBJ1-3): GAGVSQSPSNKVTEKGKDVELRCDPISGHTALYWYRQSLGQGLEFLIYFQGNSAPDKSGLPSDRFSAERTGGSVSTLTIQRTQQEDSAVYLCASSLFDYSGNTIYFGEGSWLTVV.

There are many counts of this clonotype. The J gene is TRBJ2-1, the V gene TRBV9; D is perhaps TRBD1 or TRBD2 (5 bases each). V lost 4 bases, J lost 2 bases, and 13 bases lay in between. The CDR3 covers 15 residues. CDR1 and CDR2 (germline): SGDLS, YYNGEE. For the CDR3, the DNA is TGTGCCAGCAGCCCAGGGACCTGGACCTACAATGAGCAGTTCTTC. As protein: CASSPGTWTYNEQFF.

This clonotype showed up many times. This chain uses TRBV10-3 with TRBJ1-4, with 8 bases aligning to TRBD1. Germline V gene lookup returns CDR1 ENHRY and CDR2 SYGVKD. Unmatched junction bases numbered 0, after V lost 0 bases and J lost 3 bases. This CDR3 has 15 amino acids. CDR3 coding DNA: TGTGCCATCAGTGAGTCGACAGGGGCTAATGAAAAACTGTTTTTT. It encodes CAISESTGANEKLFF.

This clonotype was seen only a few times. The gene calls are TRBV15 and TRBJ2-4; possibly TRBD2 for D (5 bases). This CDR3 is 13 amino acids long. The V gene's germline CDR1 is LNHNV and CDR2 YYDKDF (reference sequence). Trimming removed 6 bases at V and 8 bases at J, with 14 bases between. The CDR3, as DNA: TGTGCCACCAGATCCGGACTTTGGGACATTCAGTACTTC. Amino acids: CATRSGLWDIQYF.

The V call is TRBV12-3 or TRBV12-4, the J call TRBJ2-3; the D is unclear. Trimming shortened V by 6 bases and J by 4 bases, and 20 bases separated the two germline ends. This CDR3 is built from 16 residues. For the CDR3, the DNA is TGTGCCAGCAGCCGACTTTGGACGCCGGCGGCAGATACGCAGTATTTT. This gives the protein CASSRLWTPAADTQYF.

This clonotype was observed a few times. The chain has TRBV5-4 and TRBJ2-3, with D possibly being TRBD2 (5 bases). The germline CDR1 and CDR2 sequences are SGHNT and YYREEE (reference sequence). The CDR3 consists of 14 residues. Trimming stripped 3 bases from V and 6 bases from J, with 14 bases between. The CDR3 reads CASSWIAGGDTQYF. The CDR3 nucleotides are TGTGCCAGCAGCTGGATCGCGGGTGGCGATACGCAGTATTTT.

Of note for this clonotype: An end of the junction does not agree with germline; a read error may underlie this. This sequence joins TRBV5-1 and TRBJ2-6; D tentatively fits TRBD1 or TRBD2 (5 bases each). Germline CDR1 reads SGHRS; CDR2 reads YFSETQ. This CDR3 contains 16 residues. CDR3: CASSLEWGPGANALTF. Here the CDR3 DNA reads TGCGCCAGCAGCTTGGAGTGGGGCCCCGGGGCCAACGCCCTGACTTTC. Complete variable domain (other parts from reference TRBV5-1 and TRBJ2-6): KAGVTQTPRYLIKTRGQQVTLSCSPISGHRSVSWYQQTPGQGLQFLFEYFSETQRNKGNFPGRFSGRQFSNSRSEMNVSTLELGDSALYLCASSLEWGPGANALTFGAGSRLTVL.

Remarks on this clonotype: A much larger clone lies a single base off, so this may be a read error. V and J are TRBV18 and TRBJ1-1, with 8 bases that match TRBD1. With V trimmed by 8 bases and J by 1 base, 3 bases remained unmatched. Per the germline V gene, CDR1 is KGHSH and CDR2 is LQKENI. This CDR3 is 13 amino acids long. The CDR3 DNA is TGTGCCAGCCCCAGGGGGCAGAACACTGAAGCTTTCTTT. Translated: CASPRGQNTEAFF.

The V gene is TRBV20-1, the J gene TRBJ2-3; TRBD2 matches at 9 bases. CDR3 length: 15 amino acids. Losses at the gene ends were 6 bases for V and 3 bases for J; bases not matched to a gene: 10. Germline assignment: CDR1 DFQATT and CDR2 SNEGSKA (reference sequence). CDR3 sequence: CSAESGGRRTDTQYF. CDR3 coding DNA: TGCAGTGCGGAAAGCGGGGGGCGACGAACAGATACGCAGTATTTT.

This clonotype was detected ten times or more. V and J are TRBV7-2 and TRBJ2-3; TRBD1 might be the D (6 bases). Per the germline V gene, CDR1 is SGHTA and CDR2 is FQGNSA. V dropped 6 bases and J dropped 2 bases, with 9 bases sitting between them. This CDR3 has 13 amino acids. The CDR3 here is CASSRQVTDTQYF. The CDR3 nucleotides read TGTGCCAGCAGTCGACAGGTCACAGATACGCAGTATTTT.

This clonotype was seen many times. V usage is TRBV7-9 and J usage is TRBJ1-2; D call uncertain. Germline CDR1 is SEHNR and CDR2 is FQNEAQ (reference sequence). The V end was cut by 7 bases, the J end by 5 bases, with 17 bases between. The CDR3 length is 14 residues. DNA for the CDR3: TGTGCCAGCACCCCGGGCCCAGAAGGGTATGGCTACACCTTC. Protein: CASTPGPEGYGYTF.

With respect to this clonotype: A much larger clone differs from this one at a single base, so this may be a read error. This CDR3 reads CAGTEQGEAFF. CDR3 sequence (DNA): TGCGCCGGCACCGAACAGGGGGAAGCTTTCTTT. The chain links TRBV5-1 to TRBJ1-1; 7 nucleotides agree with TRBD1. This CDR3 is 11 amino acids long. Germline CDR1 SGHRS, CDR2 YFSETQ. V lost 10 bases to trimming and J lost 8 bases; unmatched junction nucleotides: 8.

The gene calls are TRBV25-1 and TRBJ1-3, with D hard to call. Germline V lookup: CDR1 MGHDK, CDR2 SYGVNS. CDR3 length: 12 residues. V was pared by 4 bases and J by 3 bases, with 4 bases between. The DNA for the CDR3 is TGTGCCAGCAGTGTGTTTGGAAACACCATATATTTT. Protein sequence: CASSVFGNTIYF.

This clonotype came up a few times. V gene TRBV20-1 combines with J gene TRBJ2-1; TRBD2 is a possible D gene (6 bases). CDR3 length: 11 amino acids. Germline CDR1 and CDR2: DFQATT and SNEGSKA (reference sequence). Trimming took 0 bases from V and 12 from J, leaving 9 bases between them. Here the CDR3 reads CSARDRGGQFF. The CDR3 nucleotides read TGCAGTGCTAGAGATCGGGGAGGGCAGTTCTTC.

This clonotype was picked up one time. As DNA, the CDR3 is TGTGCCAGCAGCCCGGGACAGGGTTATTCACCCCTCCACTTT. This sequence encodes CASSPGQGYSPLHF. The chain has TRBV5-6 and TRBJ1-6; 9 positions match TRBD1. Germline V gene lookup returns CDR1 SGHDT and CDR2 YYEEEE. Trimming took 4 bases from V and 8 from J; bases not matched to a gene: 4. The CDR3 contains 14 residues.

This sequence joins TRBV28 and TRBJ2-5; 10 nucleotides agree with TRBD2. Germline assignment: CDR1 MDHEN and CDR2 SYDVKM. The CDR3 length is 15 residues. V was clipped by 8 bases and J by 2 bases; unmatched bases: 8. Here the CDR3 DNA reads TGTGCCAGCGCTGCTAGCGGGAGATCACAAGAGACCCAGTACTTC. Its translation: CASAASGRSQETQYF.

The V gene is TRBV19, the J gene TRBJ1-5; 9 positions agree with TRBD1. The CDR3 has 14 residues. The junction had 6 bases not matched to a gene; V was cut back by 6 bases and J by 6 bases. Per germline, CDR1 LNHDA and CDR2 SQIVND (reference sequence). DNA of the CDR3: TGTGCCAGTAGGGGGACAGGGCTGATTCAGCCCCAGCATTTT. It yields the protein CASRGTGLIQPQHF.

The sample holds many counts of this clonotype. V is TRBV7-2 and J is TRBJ2-7; no definite D call. CDR1 is SGHTA and CDR2 is FQGNSA in the germline V gene. CDR3 length equals 14 residues. Deletions cut 1 base from V and 1 base from J, with 8 bases between. The CDR3 DNA sequence: TGTGCCAGCAGCTTAGAGGGCAGTTCCTACGAGCAGTACTTC. Its protein product is CASSLEGSSYEQYF. The variable domain in full, with the rest retrieved from reference TRBV7-2 and TRBJ2-7, is GAGVSQSPSNKVTEKGKDVELRCDPISGHTALYWYRQSLGQGLEFLIYFQGNSAPDKSGLPSDRFSAERTGGSVSTLTIQRTQQEDSAVYLCASSLEGSSYEQYFGPGTRLTVT.

This clonotype has a count of ten or more. The chain joins TRBV20-1 to TRBJ2-1; 8 bases fit TRBD1. J gave up 2 bases and V 5 bases, and 8 bases lay outside the gene matches. From germline, CDR1 is DFQATT and CDR2 SNEGSKA (reference sequence). CDR3 length equals 15 residues. CDR3 in amino acids: CSAAGDRLTYNEQFF. The CDR3 nucleotides read TGCAGTGCTGCTGGGGACAGGCTAACCTACAATGAGCAGTTCTTC.

The sample holds many counts of this clonotype. J is TRBJ1-2 and V is TRBV7-2; D is perhaps TRBD1 (5 bases). The germline V gene has CDR1 SGHTA and CDR2 FQGNSA. Trimming cost V 1 base and J 8 bases, with 20 bases left between them. This CDR3 contains 16 residues. In DNA form, the CDR3 reads TGTGCCAGCAGCTTAGAGCACTTCGGGCAGGGTGGCGGCTACACCTTC. It translates to CASSLEHFGQGGGYTF.

CDR3 nucleotides: TGTGCCAGCAATTACCAGGGGAACACTGAAGCTTTCTTT. As protein: CASNYQGNTEAFF. The V and J genes are TRBV12-3 or TRBV12-4 and TRBJ1-1, with D maybe TRBD1 (5 bases). The CDR3 runs 13 residues. Trimming cost V 7 bases and J 1 base, with 10 bases left between them.